The 21 T cell receptor beta chains reported below all come from one sample, sequenced in a study of cytomegalovirus exposure and HLA in healthy donors. Amplification used 60 Vbeta primers and 13 Jbeta primers. Profiled with immunoSEQ multiplex PCR; TCRdb holds only in-frame clones, not every one. The table for this sample gives roughly 80,000 clones. The source material was PBMCs. The receptors stem from a man in his forties or fifties in good health and CMV-seropositive.

The chain has TRBV6-1 and TRBJ1-2; TRBD1 agrees at 7 bases. V was clipped by 8 bases and J by 8 bases; unmatched bases: 11. Germline V gene data show CDR1 as MNHNS and CDR2 as SASEGT. This CDR3 region has 13 residues. In DNA, the CDR3 is TGTGCCAGCGAAGACAGGGACGGAGGAGGCTACACCTTC. It yields the protein CASEDRDGGGYTF.

CDR3 in DNA: TGTGCCAGCAGTTTCATGACAGGGGGATCTGAGACCCAGTACTTC. Translation gives CASSFMTGGSETQYF. This chain connects TRBV28 to TRBJ2-5, with 9 bases lining up with TRBD1. Germline values: CDR1 MDHEN, CDR2 SYDVKM. The CDR3 is 15 amino acids. V lost 3 bases to trimming and J lost 5 bases; unmatched junction nucleotides: 7.

This rearrangement joins TRBV2 to TRBJ2-7; no definite D call. The CDR3 sequence is 12 residues long. In germline, CDR1 is SNHLY, CDR2 FYNNEI. The V end was cut by 6 bases, the J end by 1 base, with 7 bases between. Here the CDR3 reads CASRERSYEQYF. The CDR3 DNA is TGTGCCAGCAGAGAGAGATCCTACGAGCAGTACTTC.

The chain joins TRBV4-1 to TRBJ1-2, with D uncertain. With 0 bases removed from V and 1 base from J, the gap between germline ends came to 9 bases. This CDR3 spans 15 amino acids. In germline, CDR1 is MGHRA, CDR2 YSYEKL. The DNA of the CDR3 is TGCGCCAGCAGCCAAGAATTAGCAGATAACTATGGCTACACCTTC. Amino acids: CASSQELADNYGYTF.

CDR3 amino acids: CASSPDSGGTNEKLFF. CDR3 DNA sequence: TGTGCCAGCAGCCCCGACAGTGGGGGGACTAATGAAAAACTGTTTTTT. The chain links TRBV5-6 to TRBJ1-4; maybe TRBD1 (5 bases). V dropped 4 bases and J dropped 2 bases, with 15 bases sitting between them. This CDR3 region has 16 residues. Germline V gives CDR1 SGHDT, CDR2 YYEEEE.

The V and J genes are TRBV5-1 and TRBJ2-1, with 12 bases lining up with TRBD2. Trimming took 1 base from V and 7 from J; bases not matched to a gene: 3. Germline CDR1 is SGHRS and CDR2 is YFSETQ. The CDR3 length is 15 residues. CDR3 sequence (DNA): TGCGCCAGCAGCTTGAGACTAGCGGGAGAAAATGAGCAGTTCTTC. Encoded protein: CASSLRLAGENEQFF.

The V call is TRBV5-1, the J call TRBJ1-2; D is undetermined. The CDR3 is 15 residues long. Germline V gene sequence: CDR1 SGHRS, CDR2 YFSETQ. Trimming shortened V by 4 bases and J by 2 bases, and 15 bases separated the two germline ends. The CDR3 reads CASSITFEPNYGYTF. DNA of the CDR3: TGCGCCAGCAGCATTACCTTCGAGCCCAACTATGGCTACACCTTC.

The chain joins TRBV27 to TRBJ2-7; 8 bases match TRBD1. The CDR3 consists of 15 residues. With 4 bases clipped from V and 2 bases from J, the junction kept 7 bases outside the gene matches. The germline CDR1 and CDR2 sequences are MNHEY and SMNVEV (reference sequence). The CDR3 DNA is TGTGCCAGCAGTTCGGGACAGGAGGTAGCCTACGAGCAGTACTTC. Residues: CASSSGQEVAYEQYF.

This chain links TRBV29-1 with TRBJ2-5, with TRBD2 matching over 12 bases. Germline V gives CDR1 SQVTM, CDR2 ANQGSEA. The CDR3 has 14 residues. The J segment lost 10 bases and the V segment lost 1 base, leaving 7 bases of the junction unmatched. Written as DNA, the CDR3 is TGCAGCGTTGAAGGTCCTAGCGGGGGGGCCGGCCAGTACTTC. The encoded protein is CSVEGPSGGAGQYF.

The chain employs TRBV19 and TRBJ1-4, with D hard to call. Germline loops: CDR1 LNHDA, CDR2 SQIVND (reference sequence). The V and J ends lost 6 bases and 7 bases respectively, with 12 bases between them. This CDR3 contains 13 residues. DNA for the CDR3: TGTGCCAGTAGACGTGAGAGAGGTGAAAAACTGTTTTTT. This translates into CASRRERGEKLFF.

The J gene is TRBJ1-5, the V gene TRBV5-4; 9 nucleotides align to TRBD1. Germline V CDR1 and CDR2: SGHNT, YYREEE (reference sequence). The CDR3 has 18 residues. V trimming: 2 bases; J trimming: 4 bases; junction bases outside the gene matches: 13. CDR3: CASSFRDRADRVNQPQHF. CDR3 in DNA: TGTGCCAGCAGCTTCCGGGACAGGGCGGATAGGGTAAATCAGCCCCAGCATTTT.

The chain employs TRBV29-1 and TRBJ1-2; 8 bases map to TRBD1. Germline CDR1 reads SQVTM; CDR2 reads ANQGSEA. This CDR3 comprises 12 residues. J gave up 8 bases and V 6 bases, and 8 bases lay outside the gene matches. The CDR3 region has the DNA TGCAGCGTGAGACAGGGGTCGGAGGGCTACACCTTC. Its protein is CSVRQGSEGYTF. The full variable domain, its missing parts supplied by reference TRBV29-1 and TRBJ1-2, is SAVISQKPSRDICQRGTSLTIQCQVDSQVTMMFWYRQQPGQSLTLIATANQGSEATYESGFVIDKFPISRPNLTFSTLTVSNMSPEDSSIYLCSVRQGSEGYTFGSGTRLTVV.

The rearrangement uses TRBV11-2 and TRBJ2-1; 7 positions match TRBD2. Unmatched junction bases numbered 11, after V lost 2 bases and J lost 10 bases. The CDR3 spans 15 residues. Germline V gene lookup returns CDR1 SGHAT and CDR2 FQNNGV. CDR3 bases: TGTGCCAGCAGCTTACGAGCGGGGCAGTCGTGGGAGCAGTTCTTC. This translates into CASSLRAGQSWEQFF.

This chain links TRBV5-1 with TRBJ2-7; the match to TRBD2 covers 11 bases. Germline V CDR1 and CDR2: SGHRS, YFSETQ. The CDR3 runs to 18 residues. The J segment lost 3 bases and the V segment lost 0 bases, leaving 11 bases of the junction unmatched. CDR3 nucleotide sequence: TGCGCCAGCAGCTTGGCTGCTAGCGGGAGGAACTTTTTCTACGAGCAGTACTTC. Protein sequence: CASSLAASGRNFFYEQYF.

This chain joins TRBV6-1 and TRBJ2-7; the match to TRBD1 covers 10 bases. This CDR3 region has 15 residues. The germline CDR1 and CDR2 sequences are MNHNS and SASEGT. J was trimmed by 3 bases and V by 3 bases; bases with no gene match: 5. Here the CDR3 DNA reads TGTGCCAGCAGTGACCCGGGACAGGGGATCTACGAGCAGTACGTC. As protein: CASSDPGQGIYEQYV.

The gene calls are TRBV27 and TRBJ1-2; TRBD1 matches 9 bases. The CDR3 spans 16 residues. Germline CDR1 is MNHEY and CDR2 is SMNVEV (reference sequence). V dropped 0 bases and J dropped 6; count of bases not matched to a gene: 8. CDR3 in amino acids: CASSLSSPGQGDGYTF. The DNA for the CDR3 is TGTGCCAGCAGTTTATCTTCTCCGGGACAGGGAGATGGCTACACCTTC.

The chain is built from TRBV5-1 and TRBJ2-1; TRBD2 aligns across 8 bases. The CDR3 contains 18 residues. Germline-derived CDR1 and CDR2 are SGHRS and YFSETQ. Trimming cost V 4 bases and J 6 bases; bases outside gene matches: 18. The CDR3 sequence is CASSTTLTSVSEGNEQFF. The CDR3 region has the DNA TGCGCCAGCAGCACGACCTTGACTAGCGTCTCGGAGGGCAATGAGCAGTTCTTC.

The chain combines TRBV7-9 with TRBJ1-1; a possible D gene is TRBD1 (5 bases). Germline V gene lookup returns CDR1 SEHNR and CDR2 FQNEAQ (reference sequence). The CDR3 runs 13 residues. Trimming left V 5 bases short and J 10 bases short, with 17 bases between. CDR3 coding DNA: TGTGCCAGCAGCCCCCAGGGCGGGGTGGGAGCTTTCTTT. It codes for CASSPQGGVGAFF. Combining the CDR3 with reference TRBV7-9 and TRBJ1-1 gives the whole variable domain DTGVSQNPRHKITKRGQNVTFRCDPISEHNRLYWYRQTLGQGPEFLTYFQNEAQLEKSRLLSDRFSAERPKGSFSTLEIQRTEQGDSAMYLCASSPQGGVGAFFGQGTRLTVV.

V usage is TRBV30 and J usage is TRBJ1-1, with D hard to call. Germline CDR1 reads GTSNPN; CDR2 reads SVGIG (reference sequence). This CDR3 has 12 residues. Trimming removed 0 bases at V and 3 bases at J, with 5 bases between. The CDR3: CAWSVAHTEAFF. The CDR3 bases are TGTGCCTGGAGTGTAGCCCACACTGAAGCTTTCTTT.

In DNA form, the CDR3 reads TGTGCCAGCAGCTCCACAGGGGGAGACTATGGCTACACCTTC. This gives the protein CASSSTGGDYGYTF. This rearrangement joins TRBV5-6 to TRBJ1-2; 8 bases line up with TRBD1. Germline V gene sequence: CDR1 SGHDT, CDR2 YYEEEE. V dropped 3 bases and J dropped 3; count of bases not matched to a gene: 4. The CDR3 has 14 amino acids.

The CDR3 DNA follows: TGTGCCACCAGCAGAGGAAGCCATCAAGAGACCCAGTACTTC. This gives the protein CATSRGSHQETQYF. This chain joins TRBV15 and TRBJ2-5; D not certain. The CDR3 consists of 14 residues. Germline CDR1 and CDR2: LNHNV and YYDKDF (reference sequence). Trimming stripped 1 base from V and 2 bases from J, with 8 bases between.